Presented here are 9 T cell receptor beta chains from one specimen sequenced in a study of blood T cell repertoires in COVID-19. Sequencing was performed with immunoSEQ multiplex PCR; in TCRdb, only in-frame clones are kept and a portion is missing. The sample holds 230,000 or so clones, 88% seen once. The sample was PBMCs or T cells enriched from blood (not recorded which). The receptors derive from a middle-aged woman with acute COVID-19.

The rearrangement links TRBV7-8 to TRBJ1-1; 12 nucleotides align to TRBD1. Germline trimming cut 4 bases from V and 4 bases from J; bases unmatched to any gene: 13. This CDR3 comprises 18 residues. In germline, CDR1 is SGHVS, CDR2 FQNEAQ. The DNA of the CDR3 is TGTGCCAGCAGCTACAATACCCGGGACAGGGGGCGGGTCACTGAAGCTTTCTTT. It yields the protein CASSYNTRDRGRVTEAFF.

Remarks on this clone: The junction does not match germline at one end; this may be a read error. This chain links TRBV29-1 with TRBJ2-2; tentative D call: TRBD1 (6 bases). This CDR3 spans 12 amino acids. Per germline, CDR1 SQVTM and CDR2 ANQGSEA. The CDR3 protein is CSVEELTGLANF. The CDR3 nucleotides read TGCAGCGTTGAAGAATTGACAGGCTTGGCTAATTTT.

This chain joins TRBV7-2 and TRBJ2-2; TRBD1 agrees at 7 bases. The trim removed 4 bases at V and 0 bases at J, leaving 2 bases unmatched. Germline CDR1 SGHTA, CDR2 FQGNSA. This CDR3 has 15 amino acids. The CDR3 DNA sequence: TGTGCCAGCAGCTCGGACAGGCCGAACACCGGGGAGCTGTTTTTT. Protein sequence: CASSSDRPNTGELFF. The variable domain in full, with the rest retrieved from reference TRBV7-2 and TRBJ2-2, is GAGVSQSPSNKVTEKGKDVELRCDPISGHTALYWYRQSLGQGLEFLIYFQGNSAPDKSGLPSDRFSAERTGGSVSTLTIQRTQQEDSAVYLCASSSDRPNTGELFFGEGSRLTVL.

The chain uses TRBV6-5 and TRBJ2-1; D remains unclear. V lost 2 bases to trimming and J lost 10 bases, with 15 bases between them. Germline assignment: CDR1 MNHEY and CDR2 SVGAGI. The CDR3 consists of 14 residues. The CDR3 coding sequence is TGTGCCAGCAGTTACAGATCTAGGTCTCGCGAGCAGTTCTTC. Residues: CASSYRSRSREQFF.

The chain is built from TRBV5-6 and TRBJ1-5, with D perhaps matching TRBD1 (6 bases). The germline gives CDR1 SGHDT, CDR2 YYEEEE. This CDR3 has 19 residues. V shed 0 bases and J shed 2 bases, with 21 bases lying between them. CDR3 sequence (DNA): TGTGCCAGCAGCTTGGCAGAGGGCACGGGGGGCAAAGGCAATCAGCCCCAGCATTTT. Protein product: CASSLAEGTGGKGNQPQHF.

The CDR3 DNA reads TGTGCCAGCTCACCTACTGCCGGTAACGAGCAGTACTTC. Translating it yields CASSPTAGNEQYF. The chain employs TRBV18 and TRBJ2-7, with D unclear. The CDR3 is made up of 13 amino acids. The V and J ends lost 3 bases and 5 bases respectively, with 11 bases between them. The germline V gene encodes CDR1 KGHSH and CDR2 LQKENI.

CDR3 loop: CASSTRQGGPTEAFF. CDR3 coding DNA: TGTGCCAGCAGCACCCGACAGGGAGGACCCACTGAAGCTTTCTTT. This chain uses TRBV11-3 with TRBJ1-1; 7 nucleotides agree with TRBD1. The V and J ends lost 5 bases and 4 bases, in that order; junction bases with no gene match: 10. The CDR3 is made up of 15 amino acids. In germline, CDR1 is SGHNT, CDR2 YENEEA.

This clone came up a few times. The V call is TRBV4-2, the J call TRBJ1-6; the D is unclear. V dropped 0 bases and J dropped 9 bases, with 12 bases sitting between them. CDR3 length: 15 amino acids. Germline values: CDR1 LGHNA, CDR2 YNFKEQ. The CDR3 loop reads CASSQEVIQISPLHF. CDR3 DNA sequence: TGTGCCAGCAGCCAAGAAGTGATTCAGATTTCACCCCTCCACTTT.

The chain uses TRBV6-2 or TRBV6-3 and TRBJ2-5, with TRBD2 identical over 15 bases. The CDR3 loop spans 16 amino acids. V lost 2 bases and J lost 4; bases outside the gene matches: 2. CDR1 and CDR2 from the germline V gene are MNHEY and SVGEGT. CDR3 residues: CASSYLGLAGGETQYF. As DNA, the CDR3 is TGTGCCAGCAGTTACCTGGGACTAGCGGGAGGAGAGACCCAGTACTTC.